This T cell receptor (beta chain) was observed in a study of T cells in Graves' hyperthyroidism and ophthalmopathy. It was RNA transcripts that yielded the amplified TCR beta CDR3 regions. Carried out on the TCR CDR3, a first-round RT-PCR used the HTBI primer set. From the multiplex PCR reads, TCRdb called clonotypes with MiXCR, one entry per CDR3 protein. The sample has 400,000 or so distinct CDR3 sequences, about 15% seen once. The CDR3 totals 15 residues. Germline trimming cut 3 bases from V and 6 bases from J; bases unmatched to any gene: 8. Germline CDR1 SGHRS, CDR2 YFSETQ. This clonotype was seen repeatedly, ten times or more.

V usage is TRBV5-1 and J usage is TRBJ2-1; 8 nucleotides line up with TRBD1. The clonotype originates from a woman between 55 and 75 years old with Graves' ophthalmopathy. Sequences were obtained from blood. DNA for the CDR3: TGCGCCAGCAGCTGGGTACAGGGGGGTCGCAATGAGCAGTTCTTC. It encodes CASSWVQGGRNEQFF. Variable domain in full (rest from reference TRBV5-1 and TRBJ2-1): KAGVTQTPRYLIKTRGQQVTLSCSPISGHRSVSWYQQTPGQGLQFLFEYFSETQRNKGNFPGRFSGRQFSNSRSEMNVSTLELGDSALYLCASSWVQGGRNEQFFGPGTRLTVL.